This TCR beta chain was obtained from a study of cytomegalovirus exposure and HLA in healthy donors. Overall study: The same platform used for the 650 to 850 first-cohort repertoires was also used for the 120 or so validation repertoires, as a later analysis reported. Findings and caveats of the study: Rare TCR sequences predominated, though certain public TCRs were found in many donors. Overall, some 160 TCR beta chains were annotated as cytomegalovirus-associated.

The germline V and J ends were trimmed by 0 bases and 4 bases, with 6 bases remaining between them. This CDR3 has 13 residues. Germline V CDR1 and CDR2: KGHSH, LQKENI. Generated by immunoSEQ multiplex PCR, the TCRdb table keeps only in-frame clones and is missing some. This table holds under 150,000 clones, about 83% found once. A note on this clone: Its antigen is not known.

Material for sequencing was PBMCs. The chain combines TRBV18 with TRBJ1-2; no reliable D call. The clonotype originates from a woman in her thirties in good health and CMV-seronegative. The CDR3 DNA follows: TGTGCCAGCTCACCACCTTCGTCCTATGGCTACACCTTC. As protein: CASSPPSSYGYTF.